This T cell receptor (beta chain) emerged from a study of T cell changes during pregnancy in multiple sclerosis. V shed 0 bases and J shed 5 bases, with 14 bases lying between them. This CDR3 spans 16 amino acids. Sequencing used immunoSEQ multiplex PCR; TCRdb keeps in-frame clones, though not all of them. The sample holds about 16,000 clones; around 97% are singletons and the top ten take about 0.89%. The rearrangement joins TRBV23-1 to TRBJ1-5; the D gene is possibly TRBD1 (5 bases). TRBV23-1 is classed as an ORF, of uncertain function. This clonotype was sampled from a female donor with multiple sclerosis, enrolled in a pregnancy study. The starting material was peripheral blood, obtained in the third trimester of pregnancy. In nucleotides, the CDR3 is TGCGCCAGCAGTCAATCTCGGGGGAGAGGCGATCAGCCCCAGCATTTT. Its protein product is CASSQSRGRGDQPQHF.